This is a list of T cell receptor beta chains from one sample in a study of PD-1 blockade in classical Hodgkin lymphoma. TCRdb keeps only in-frame clones here, not all; method: immunoSEQ multiplex PCR. The table has tens of thousands of clones, roughly 90% seen once. The specimen was peripheral blood mononuclear cells (PBMCs), collected at baseline. The receptors stem from a human donor with classical Hodgkin lymphoma. CDR3s include the opening cysteine and the closing phenylalanine or tryptophan. A D gene is named only where the DNA matches it firmly. Clone sizes are given selectively: once, few, many, or a class where the clone is expanded.

clone size	J gene	V gene	D gene	CDR3 protein	CDR3 DNA
.	TRBJ2-7	TRBV19	.	CASSIVGGYEQYF	TGTGCCAGTAGTATTGTGGGAGGCTACGAGCAGTACTTC
once	TRBJ2-2	TRBV7-6	.	CATTPDTQYTGELFF	TGTGCCACGACCCCAGACACCCAATACACCGGGGAGCTGTTTTTT
.	TRBJ1-5	TRBV5-5	TRBD1	CASSLSTGGLHQPQHF	TGTGCCAGCAGCTTGAGTACAGGGGGTCTCCATCAGCCCCAGCATTTT
.	TRBJ2-5	TRBV5-4	.	CASSLPSGETQYF	TGTGCCAGCAGCTTACCTTCAGGGGAGACCCAGTACTTC
.	TRBJ1-4	TRBV5-1	.	CASSADGGFDEKLFF	TGCGCCAGCAGCGCGGACGGCGGGTTTGATGAAAAACTGTTTTTT
few	TRBJ2-3	TRBV28	TRBD1	CASSNDRGDADTQYF	TGTGCCAGCAGTAATGACAGGGGGGACGCAGATACGCAGTATTTT
.	TRBJ1-5	TRBV5-8	.	CASSSGSAPNQPQHF	TGTGCCAGCAGTTCAGGGTCCGCCCCTAATCAGCCCCAGCATTTT
.	TRBJ1-1	TRBV7-9	.	CASSPTGSEAFF	TGTGCCAGCAGTCCCACAGGGTCTGAAGCTTTCTTT
.	TRBJ2-7	TRBV19	TRBD1	CASSEALGQTLVRYEQYF	TGTGCCAGTAGTGAAGCCCTGGGACAGACCCTCGTCCGCTACGAGCAGTACTTC
.	TRBJ2-3	TRBV7-2	.	CASSLAGLTDTQYF	TGTGCCAGCAGCTTGGCGGGACTCACAGATACGCAGTATTTT
few	TRBJ2-5	TRBV4-2	.	CASSSWGPQETQYF	TGTGCCAGCAGCTCCTGGGGGCCCCAAGAGACCCAGTACTTC
.	TRBJ2-6	TRBV5-1	.	CASSLGVSGANVLTF	TGCGCCAGCAGCTTGGGGGTCTCTGGGGCCAACGTCCTGACTTTC
.	TRBJ2-5	TRBV25-1	.	CASSDPPGRRETQYF	TGTGCCAGCAGTGACCCCCCGGGGAGGAGGGAGACCCAGTACTTC
.	TRBJ2-2	TRBV7-6	TRBD2	CASSSGREGPGELFF	TGTGCCAGCAGCTCAGGACGGGAGGGCCCCGGGGAGCTGTTTTTT
once	TRBJ2-1	TRBV9	TRBD2	CASSPRGAGGSGEQFF	TGTGCCAGCAGCCCGCGGGGAGCGGGAGGTTCAGGTGAGCAGTTCTTC
.	TRBJ1-2	TRBV7-9	TRBD1	CASSPNKGQGYGYTF	TGTGCCAGCAGCCCAAACAAGGGACAGGGGTATGGCTACACCTTC
.	TRBJ1-2	TRBV19	TRBD1	CASSSRDRVNYGYTF	TGTGCCAGTAGTTCCCGGGACAGGGTTAACTATGGCTACACCTTC
.	TRBJ2-1	TRBV4-3	.	CASSQEGRLSGVLYNEQFF	TGCGCCAGCAGCCAAGAAGGCCGGTTGTCAGGGGTTCTCTACAATGAGCAGTTCTTC
.	TRBJ2-1	TRBV19	.	CASNSGRIEQFF	TGTGCCAGTAATTCCGGGCGAATTGAGCAGTTCTTC
.	TRBJ2-1	TRBV4-1	.	CASSQDRGLDFEDNEQFF	TGCGCCAGCAGCCAAGATAGGGGCTTGGATTTTGAGGACAATGAGCAGTTCTTC
.	TRBJ2-7	TRBV12-5	.	CASGSRDEQYF	TGTGCTAGTGGTTCACGAGATGAGCAGTACTTC
.	TRBJ1-1	TRBV6-5	.	CASSLGIRGNTEAFF	TGTGCCAGCAGTTTGGGGATCAGGGGGAACACTGAAGCTTTCTTT
.	TRBJ2-7	TRBV19	.	CASSIATGRLSEQYF	TGTGCCAGTAGTATAGCAACGGGACGTCTCTCCGAGCAGTACTTC
.	TRBJ1-4	TRBV5-1	.	CASRGPQEKLFF	TGCGCCAGCAGGGGACCTCAGGAAAAACTGTTTTTT
.	TRBJ1-3	TRBV27	.	CASSLREGSGNTIYF	TGTGCCAGCAGTTTAAGGGAGGGGTCTGGAAACACCATATATTTT
.	TRBJ2-5	TRBV7-9	.	CASSLETPKTQYF	TGTGCCAGCAGCTTAGAAACCCCGAAGACCCAGTACTTC
once	TRBJ2-1	TRBV29-1	TRBD2	CSVEGTSGNSYNEQFF	TGCAGCGTTGAAGGCACCAGCGGGAACTCCTACAATGAGCAGTTCTTC
.	TRBJ2-3	TRBV29-1	TRBD1	CSGWDRRMDTQYF	TGCAGCGGGTGGGACAGACGCATGGATACGCAGTATTTT
.	TRBJ2-1	TRBV19	TRBD2	CASSGGRAGEQFF	TGTGCCAGTAGCGGCGGGAGGGCCGGTGAGCAGTTCTTC
.	TRBJ2-7	TRBV30	TRBD1	CAWSVQGGSEQYF	TGTGCCTGGAGTGTACAAGGGGGCTCCGAGCAGTACTTC
.	TRBJ1-1	TRBV27	TRBD1	CASSFSGTGGEAFF	TGTGCCAGCAGTTTTTCCGGGACAGGGGGTGAAGCTTTCTTT
.	TRBJ2-7	TRBV11-2	TRBD2	CASSPPGLSSYEQYF	TGTGCCAGCAGCCCACCGGGACTATCCTCCTACGAGCAGTACTTC
.	TRBJ2-7	TRBV19	.	CASSETVPYEQYF	TGTGCCAGTAGTGAGACGGTCCCCTACGAGCAGTACTTC
.	TRBJ2-5	TRBV10-3	.	CAISEQYQETQYF	TGTGCCATCAGTGAGCAGTACCAAGAGACCCAGTACTTC
.	TRBJ1-4	TRBV18	TRBD1	CASSSGTGRVLDEKLFF	TGTGCCAGCTCATCCGGGACAGGGAGGGTTTTGGATGAAAAACTGTTTTTT
.	TRBJ2-7	TRBV7-9	TRBD1	CASSQRERDRGPYEQYF	TGTGCCAGCAGCCAAAGGGAACGGGACAGGGGACCCTACGAGCAGTACTTC
.	TRBJ2-1	TRBV19	.	CASSIGGLRNHEQFF	TGTGCCAGTAGTATTGGGGGACTTCGGAACCATGAGCAGTTCTTC
few	TRBJ1-5	TRBV7-2	TRBD1	CASSRQGGIQPQHF	TGTGCCAGCAGTCGACAGGGGGGCATACAGCCCCAGCATTTT
.	TRBJ2-2	TRBV6-4	.	CASSVSSRITGELFF	TGTGCCAGCAGTGTAAGCAGTCGTATTACCGGGGAGCTGTTTTTT
once	TRBJ2-7	TRBV7-9	TRBD2	CASSPAGRERNEQYF	TGTGCCAGCAGCCCAGCTGGGCGGGAGAGGAACGAGCAGTACTTC